Included here is one T cell receptor (beta chain) sequence, with context. Its antigen is unidentified. This sample is drawn from a study of a mutant IDH1 vaccine in newly diagnosed glioma. At the level of the study: There were 62.5% males and roughly 40% females among treated patients, whose mean age was 40.4 years. The earlier regimen, radiotherapy, temozolomide, or both, was most often both. The study, taken as a whole, reports: Variations in leading peripheral T cell clonotypes appeared to have no connection with pseudoprogression.

This sample's time point: week 47, end of study. Each dose of the vaccine consisted of 300 ug of mutant IDH1 20-mer peptide, with topical imiquimod. Sequenced by immunoSEQ multiplex PCR; TCRdb stores in-frame clones only, minus some. The sample includes approximately 84,000 clones, roughly 77% of them seen just once. This sequence originates from a man aged 35 to 55 with glioma. The sample consisted of PBMCs, taken from a glioma patient whose treatment included an IDH1 peptide vaccine.

CDR3 nucleotides: TGCGCCAGCAGCCATACACGGAACACTGAAGCTTTCTTT. The encoded protein is CASSHTRNTEAFF. The rearrangement links TRBV4-3 to TRBJ1-1; D call uncertain. In germline, CDR1 is LGHNA, CDR2 YSLEER. There are 13 residues in the CDR3. The V and J ends lost 3 bases and 1 base respectively, with 6 bases between them.